Described below is a single TCR beta chain sequence and its context. The target antigen is unknown. V was pared by 7 bases and J by 4 bases, with 15 bases between. Germline lookup yields CDR1 SGDLS and CDR2 YYNGEE. This CDR3 comprises 14 residues. The data originate from a study of post-analysis software for immune sequencing data. Turning to the study itself: Progressive-relapsing, secondary progressive and relapsing-remitting multiple sclerosis were among the disease courses included. Findings and caveats of the study: Samples prepared in the same batch strongly co-clustered by F measure. Roughly 5 TRBV segments (TRBV5-6, TRBV5-1 and TRBV20-1 among them) occurred more frequently in patients than in controls. Significantly lower normalized Chao1 diversity was found in patients with multiple sclerosis relative to controls.

Researchers reported that TCR beta cDNA libraries carried unique molecular identifiers. There were roughly 0.95 to 10 million T cells, and 450,000 to 550,000 cDNA molecules came from them. TCRdb analysed the PCR reads with MiXCR anew, one entry per CDR3 protein. The sample has over 700,000 distinct CDR3 sequences; 30% are singletons. The source is a girl aged 10 to 17 with multiple sclerosis. What was sequenced was blood. The J gene is TRBJ2-1, the V gene TRBV9; possibly TRBD2 for D (6 bases). The CDR3 nucleotides read TGTGCCAGCTCGGTAGCGGAGGGGTACAATGAGCAGTTCTTC. The encoded protein is CASSVAEGYNEQFF.